This TCR beta chain was found in a study of blood T cell repertoires in COVID-19. TCRdb's copy holds only in-frame clones and misses some; the assay was immunoSEQ multiplex PCR. Seen here are around 220,000 clones, 82% observed once, and the top ten hold 8% to 9%. What was sequenced was peripheral blood. The sequence came from a woman of 80 years or more with COVID-19, enrolled during active disease.

The CDR3 loop is CASSPTRQVGLNYGYTF. CDR3 DNA: TGTGCCAGTAGCCCTACTCGACAGGTCGGGCTTAACTATGGCTACACCTTC. The J gene is TRBJ1-2, the V gene TRBV19; D is possibly TRBD1 (6 bases). Germline loops: CDR1 LNHDA, CDR2 SQIVND (reference sequence). V lost 6 bases to trimming and J lost 1 base, with 21 bases between them. The CDR3 loop spans 17 amino acids.